This entry concerns a single T cell receptor (beta chain). Its target is not known. These data originate in a study of cytomegalovirus exposure and HLA in healthy donors. Study-wide results and caveats: According to an earlier analysis, most TCR beta V segments yielded productive rearrangements about 87% or about 30% of the time.

Amplification used 60 Vbeta primers and 13 Jbeta primers. Generated by immunoSEQ multiplex PCR, the TCRdb table keeps only in-frame clones and is missing some. The sample has around 100,000 clones; roughly 78% are singletons. Germline trimming cut 5 bases from V and 11 bases from J; bases unmatched to any gene: 9. This CDR3 region has 14 residues. CDR1 is MNHEY and CDR2 is SMNVEV in the germline V gene (reference sequence). The sequenced sample was PBMCs. This receptor was identified in a male donor in good health and CMV-seropositive. The V and J genes are TRBV27 and TRBJ1-5; 10 bases are shared with TRBD1. DNA of the CDR3: TGTGCCAGCAGTAGGGACAGGGGAGGTAGGGCCCAGCATTTT. Amino acid sequence: CASSRDRGGRAQHF.